Sequencing of this T cell receptor (beta chain) was carried out in a study of Ad26.COV2.S vaccination and SARS-CoV-2 variants. The overall study: Ad26.COV2.S was injected intramuscularly once or twice, 56 days apart.

As to treatment: around 19 received Ad26.COV2.S at low or high dose, single or two shots; about 5 received placebo; per-sample allocation not given. Collection of the samples took place on day 63 after the first injection of vaccine or placebo. Trimming took 7 bases from V and 0 from J, leaving 16 bases between them. From germline, CDR1 is MDHEN and CDR2 SYDVKM. The CDR3 contains 17 residues. Measured with immunoSEQ multiplex PCR; TCRdb has only the in-frame clones, and not every one. The data hold about 350,000 clones, with approximately 86% observed a single time. Specimen: peripheral blood, collected in a trial of Ad26.COV2.S vaccine versus placebo. The TCR was taken from a person aged 18-60 years who received the Ad26.COV2.S COVID-19 vaccine or a placebo. V and J are TRBV28 and TRBJ2-6; the D gene is possibly TRBD2 (7 bases). CDR3 bases: TGTGCCAGCAATGGGGGAGGGGGTCTCTCTGGGGCCAACGTCCTGACTTTC. Translation: CASNGGGGLSGANVLTF.